The sample holds many counts of the clone carrying this T cell receptor beta chain. This sample stems from a study of T cell repertoires in cytomegalovirus infection. Overall study context: Matching HLA type and CMV infection were both indicated by public TCR beta signatures.

A single record per CDR3 protein comes from TCRdb applying MiXCR to the reads. The table shows some 230,000 distinct CDR3 sequences, with over 20% occurring only once. The sequenced material came from CD8+ T cells from PBMCs. The TCR sequence derives from a human donor in good health (CMV status not recorded). Some clones in this sample may be carry-over from other donors' samples.

Here the CDR3 DNA reads TGTGCCAGCAGGGGGACAGGGGGGCCCAATGAGCAGTTCTTC. Amino acid sequence: CASRGTGGPNEQFF. V usage is TRBV28 and J usage is TRBJ2-1; 11 bases align to TRBD1. The J segment lost 6 bases and the V segment lost 6 bases, leaving 4 bases of the junction unmatched. This CDR3 has 14 residues. The germline V gene encodes CDR1 MDHEN and CDR2 SYDVKM.